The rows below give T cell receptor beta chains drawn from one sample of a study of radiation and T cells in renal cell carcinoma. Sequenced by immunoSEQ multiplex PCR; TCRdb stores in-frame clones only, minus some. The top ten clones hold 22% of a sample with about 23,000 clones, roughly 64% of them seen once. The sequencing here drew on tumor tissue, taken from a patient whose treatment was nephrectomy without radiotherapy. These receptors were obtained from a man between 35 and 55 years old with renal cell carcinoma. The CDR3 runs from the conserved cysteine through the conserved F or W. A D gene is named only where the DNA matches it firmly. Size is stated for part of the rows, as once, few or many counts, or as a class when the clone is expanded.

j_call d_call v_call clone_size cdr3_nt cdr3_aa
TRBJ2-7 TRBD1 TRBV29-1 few TGCAGCGTTGCCGGGACAGGGATTTACGAGCAGTACTTC CSVAGTGIYEQYF
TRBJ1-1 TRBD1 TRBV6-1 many TGTGCCAGCAGGGGGACAGATGACCATGAAGCTTTCTTT CASRGTDDHEAFF
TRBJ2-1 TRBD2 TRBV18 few TGTGCCAGCTCACCGGAGCGGGAGCCCTACAATGAGCAGTTCTTC CASSPEREPYNEQFF
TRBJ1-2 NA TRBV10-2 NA TGCGCCAGCAGTGAGGACAGCGTCTATGGCTACACCTTC CASSEDSVYGYTF
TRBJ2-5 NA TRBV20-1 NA TGCAGCCTTTGGCGGGAGACCCAGTACTTC CSLWRETQYF
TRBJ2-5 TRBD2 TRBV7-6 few TGTGCCAGCGCCCTGACTAGCGGGGGACAAGAGACCCAGTACTTC CASALTSGGQETQYF
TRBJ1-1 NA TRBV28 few TGTGCCAGCAGTTTATATTTGGGGAACACTGAAGCTTTCTTT CASSLYLGNTEAFF
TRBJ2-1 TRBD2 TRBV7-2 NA TGTGCCAGCAGCTTAGGTGGCAGCGGGGGGCCAAGATACAATGAGCAGTTCTTC CASSLGGSGGPRYNEQFF
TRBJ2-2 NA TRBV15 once TGTGCCACCAGCCGAGAGGGCGGGTCCAACACCGGGGAGCTGTTTTTT CATSREGGSNTGELFF
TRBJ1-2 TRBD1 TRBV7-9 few TGTGCCAGCAGCTCCTCAGACAGGGCGGAAACCTATGGCTACACCTTC CASSSSDRAETYGYTF
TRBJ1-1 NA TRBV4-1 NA TGCGCCAGCAGCCAAAACCAGGGTTTGGGTGTAGAAGCTTTCTTT CASSQNQGLGVEAFF
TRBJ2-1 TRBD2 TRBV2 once TGTGCCAGCAGTGGGACTAGCGGGAGCAATGAGCAGTTCTTC CASSGTSGSNEQFF
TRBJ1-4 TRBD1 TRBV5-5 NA TGTGCCAGCAGCTTGACCTGGACAGGGGGCGAGAAAAAACTGTTTTTT CASSLTWTGGEKKLFF
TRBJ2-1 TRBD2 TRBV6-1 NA TGTGCCAGCAGTGGAACCGGGACTAGCGGGAGGTACGATGAGCAGTTCTTC CASSGTGTSGRYDEQFF
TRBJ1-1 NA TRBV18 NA TGTGCCAGCTCACCACTGGACAGCGACACTGAAGCTTTCTTT CASSPLDSDTEAFF
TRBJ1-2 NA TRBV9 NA TGTGCCAGCAGCGTAAACGAACAGATATATGGCTACACCTTC CASSVNEQIYGYTF
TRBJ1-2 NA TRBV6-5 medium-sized TGTGCCAGCGCTGGGGGGGTACATGGCTACACCTTC CASAGGVHGYTF
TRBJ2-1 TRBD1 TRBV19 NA TGTGCCAGTAGTACCCAGGGGGCTGGTAATGAGCAGTTCTTC CASSTQGAGNEQFF
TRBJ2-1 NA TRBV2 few TGTGCAAGTGACAAATACAATGAGCAGTTCTTC CASDKYNEQFF
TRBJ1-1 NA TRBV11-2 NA TGTGCCAGCAGCTTAGACTCAGGGAGCACTGAAGCTTTCTTT CASSLDSGSTEAFF
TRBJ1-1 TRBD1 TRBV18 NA TGTGCCAGCTCACCCGAGGGGGCATGGATGAACACTGAAGCTTTCTTT CASSPEGAWMNTEAFF
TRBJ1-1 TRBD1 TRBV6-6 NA TGTGCCAGCAGTTACTTGACAGGGAGAGAAGCTTTCTTT CASSYLTGREAFF
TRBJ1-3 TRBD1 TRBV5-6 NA TGTGCCAGCAGCTCCCCACAGGGGACTGGAAACACCATATATTTT CASSSPQGTGNTIYF
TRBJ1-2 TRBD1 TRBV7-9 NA TGTGCCAGCAGCTTAGGGACAGGGTTCTATGGCTACACCTTC CASSLGTGFYGYTF
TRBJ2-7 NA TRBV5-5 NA TGTGCCAGCAGCTTGGAGTGGCAGGGGTACGAGCAGTACTTC CASSLEWQGYEQYF
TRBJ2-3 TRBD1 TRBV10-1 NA TGCGCCAGCAGAGGACAGGGCCCAGATACGCAGTATTTT CASRGQGPDTQYF
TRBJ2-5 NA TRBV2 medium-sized TGTGCCAGCAGCCGGGGACTCCAAGAGACCCAGTACTTC CASSRGLQETQYF
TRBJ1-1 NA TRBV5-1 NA TGCGCCAGCAGAACCATGGGGTCCAACACTGAAGCTTTCTTT CASRTMGSNTEAFF
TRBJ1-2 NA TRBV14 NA TGTGCCAGCAGCCAAGACGCACAGGGAAGCGGCTACACCTTC CASSQDAQGSGYTF
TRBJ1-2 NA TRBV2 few TGTGCCAGCAGTGAATATGGCTACACCTTC CASSEYGYTF
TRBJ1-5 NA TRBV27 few TGTGCCAGCAGTTGGGGGATCAATCAGCCCCAGCATTTT CASSWGINQPQHF
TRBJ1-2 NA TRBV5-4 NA TGTGCCAGCAGCTTGGAAGGGGGGGACTATGGCTACACCTTC CASSLEGGDYGYTF
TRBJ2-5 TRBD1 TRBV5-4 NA TGTGCCAGCAGCATAGGGACAGGGAGGGAAGAGACCCAGTACTTC CASSIGTGREETQYF
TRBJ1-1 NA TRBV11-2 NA TGTGCCAGCAGCTTAGCGGTGCTCGGCAAAACGAACACTGAAGCTTTCTTT CASSLAVLGKTNTEAFF
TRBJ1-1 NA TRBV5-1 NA TGCGCCAGCAGCTTGGATCCGGTGAACACTGAAGCTTTCTTT CASSLDPVNTEAFF
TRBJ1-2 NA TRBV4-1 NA TGCGCCAGCAGCCAAAGGATTGAGGGCGGGCGGAGTGGCTACACCTTC CASSQRIEGGRSGYTF
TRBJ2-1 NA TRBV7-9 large TGTGCCAGCAGCTTAGAACAGGGACGTTTCAATGAGCAGTTCTTC CASSLEQGRFNEQFF
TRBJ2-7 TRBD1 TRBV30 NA TGTGCCTGTCCCGGGACAGGGCAGGAGCAGTACTTC CACPGTGQEQYF
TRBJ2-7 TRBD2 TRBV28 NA TGTGCCAGCAGTAGACTAGCGGGAGTAGGAGCACAGTACTTC CASSRLAGVGAQYF
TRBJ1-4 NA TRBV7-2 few TGTGCCAGCAGCTCAGGGACCTCGGGGACTAATGAAAAACTGTTTTTT CASSSGTSGTNEKLFF
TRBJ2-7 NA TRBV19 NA TGTGCCAGTAGTATAGATCACGGGACACCATATACCTACGAGCAGTACTTC CASSIDHGTPYTYEQYF
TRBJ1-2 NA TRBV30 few TGTGCCTGGAACGTAGGCCAGATCTATGGCTACACCTTC CAWNVGQIYGYTF
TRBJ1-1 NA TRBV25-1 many TGTGCCAGCAGTGAATTTGGGGGGACGGCGGCTTTCTTT CASSEFGGTAAFF
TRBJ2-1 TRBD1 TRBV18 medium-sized TGTGCCAGCTCACCCGGGACAGGGGACCCCTCCGAGGATGAGCAGTTCTTC CASSPGTGDPSEDEQFF
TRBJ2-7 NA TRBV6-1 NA TGTGCCAGCACCCCCTGGGAAGGTTCCTACGAGCAGTACTTC CASTPWEGSYEQYF
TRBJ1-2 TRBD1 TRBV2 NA TGTGCAAAAGGAACAGGGGGCATCGGACTATATGGCTACACCTTC CAKGTGGIGLYGYTF
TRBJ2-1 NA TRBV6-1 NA TGTGCCAGCAGTGCTGTGGGGACTGAGCAGTTCTTC CASSAVGTEQFF
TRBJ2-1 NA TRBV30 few TGTGCCTGGAGCGGGGGAACGGGAGTGGAGTTCTTC CAWSGGTGVEFF
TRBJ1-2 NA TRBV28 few TGTGCCAGCAGTCTCAGCGACAACTATGGCTACACCTTC CASSLSDNYGYTF
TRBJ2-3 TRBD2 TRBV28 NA TGTGCCAGCAGGTCGGAGGGGACTAGCGTCCCAGCTGGAGATACGCAGTATTTT CASRSEGTSVPAGDTQYF
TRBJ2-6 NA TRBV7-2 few TGTGCCAGCAGCTTAATCGGGGCTGGGGCCAACGTCCTGACTTTC CASSLIGAGANVLTF
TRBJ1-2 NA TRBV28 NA TGTGCCAGCAGTATACTCGTGACGGCTCCTTATGGCTACACCTTC CASSILVTAPYGYTF